The T cell receptor (beta chain) described here comes from a study of brain T cells in children with intractable seizures. Time point reported: blood from clinic visit 5 months post-surgery; TSC patient then seizure free. The sequenced cases were selected for having the highest brain T cell transcript signatures. Clones were read by immunoSEQ multiplex PCR, and TCRdb kept only the in-frame ones, dropping some. The sample lists about 340,000 clones, about 93% occurring once. Germline assignment: CDR1 MGHRA and CDR2 YSYEKL. The CDR3 contains 16 residues. Trimming took off 3 bases at V and 4 bases at J, with 15 bases between the two ends.

The clonotype was recovered from a boy less than two years old with tuberous sclerosis and intractable seizures. This rearrangement joins TRBV4-1 to TRBJ2-2; D uncertain. The source material was peripheral blood, sampled about 5 months after surgery. CDR3 loop: CASSHRPPVTTGELFF. CDR3 nucleotides: TGCGCCAGCAGCCACAGACCCCCAGTAACCACCGGGGAGCTGTTTTTT.